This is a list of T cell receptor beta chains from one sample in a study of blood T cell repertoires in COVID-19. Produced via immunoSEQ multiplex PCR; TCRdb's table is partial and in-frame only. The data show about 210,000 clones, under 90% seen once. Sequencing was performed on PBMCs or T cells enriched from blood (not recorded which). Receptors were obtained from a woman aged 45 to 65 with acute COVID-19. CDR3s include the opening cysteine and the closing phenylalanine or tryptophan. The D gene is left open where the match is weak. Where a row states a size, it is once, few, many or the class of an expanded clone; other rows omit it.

CDR3: CSVGTPLAKNIQYF
DNA: TGCAGCGTTGGAACACCCTTAGCCAAAAACATTCAGTACTTC
V: TRBV29-1
size: .
D: .
J: TRBJ2-4

CDR3: CSAATRTGANVLTF
DNA: TGCAGCGCCGCGACGAGGACTGGGGCCAACGTCCTGACTTTC
V: TRBV29-1
size: .
D: .
J: TRBJ2-6

CDR3: CASKGPDRSGYTF
DNA: TGTGCCAGCAAAGGCCCGGACAGGTCGGGCTACACCTTC
V: TRBV6-5
size: few
D: TRBD1
J: TRBJ1-2

CDR3: CASSLARGSNQPQHF
DNA: TGTGCCAGCAGCTTAGCGCGAGGGAGCAATCAGCCCCAGCATTTT
V: TRBV7-8
size: .
D: .
J: TRBJ1-5

CDR3: CASSRGGQGAMKQYF
DNA: TGTGCCAGCAGCCGTGGCGGGCAGGGGGCTATGAAGCAGTACTTC
V: TRBV7-2
size: .
D: TRBD1
J: TRBJ2-7

CDR3: CASSLTGFDEQYF
DNA: TGCGCCAGCAGCTTGACAGGGTTCGACGAGCAGTACTTC
V: TRBV5-1
size: .
D: .
J: TRBJ2-7

CDR3: CASSSGGRGGGSPLHF
DNA: TGTGCCAGCAGCTCCGGGGGACGAGGTGGTGGTTCACCCCTCCACTTT
V: TRBV13
size: .
D: .
J: TRBJ1-6

CDR3: CASSPQRSGAGSPLHF
DNA: TGTGCCAGCAGTCCCCAGAGGTCAGGGGCAGGTTCACCCCTCCACTTT
V: TRBV9
size: .
D: .
J: TRBJ1-6

CDR3: CASSPGGPATDTQYF
DNA: TGTGCCAGCAGCCCGGGGGGCCCTGCGACAGATACGCAGTATTTT
V: TRBV5-4
size: .
D: .
J: TRBJ2-3

CDR3: CASNTGQSQYEQYF
DNA: TGTGCCAGCAACACGGGACAGTCCCAGTACGAGCAGTACTTC
V: TRBV9
size: .
D: TRBD1
J: TRBJ2-7

CDR3: CASSYGQPDGGQPQHF
DNA: TGTGCCAGCTCCTACGGCCAGCCCGACGGCGGTCAGCCCCAGCATTTT
V: TRBV18
size: .
D: .
J: TRBJ1-5

CDR3: CASIRQGGSKWSPLHF
DNA: TGTGCCAGCATTCGACAGGGAGGTTCCAAATGGTCACCCCTCCACTTT
V: TRBV28
size: .
D: TRBD1
J: TRBJ1-6

CDR3: CASSIDRGNSPLHF
DNA: TGTGCCAGTAGTATTGACAGGGGGAATTCACCCCTCCACTTT
V: TRBV19
size: .
D: TRBD1
J: TRBJ1-6

CDR3: CASSLAGGGTDTQYF
DNA: TGCGCCAGCAGCTTGGCCGGGGGTGGCACAGATACGCAGTATTTT
V: TRBV5-1
size: .
D: .
J: TRBJ2-3

CDR3: CASREGQYVGYTF
DNA: TGCGCCAGCAGGGAAGGACAGTATGTTGGCTACACCTTC
V: TRBV5-1
size: .
D: .
J: TRBJ1-2

CDR3: CASSLQGTNTEAFF
DNA: TGTGCCAGCAGTCTACAGGGGACGAACACTGAAGCTTTCTTT
V: TRBV19
size: .
D: TRBD1
J: TRBJ1-1

CDR3: CASSPQGDKNIQYF
DNA: TGCGCCAGCAGCCCACAGGGCGACAAAAACATTCAGTACTTC
V: TRBV5-1
size: .
D: .
J: TRBJ2-4

CDR3: CASSLLAGRIGELFF
DNA: TGTGCCAGCAGCCTCCTAGCGGGAAGGATCGGGGAGCTGTTTTTT
V: TRBV5-4
size: few
D: TRBD2
J: TRBJ2-2

CDR3: CASSTRDGTRTYEQYF
DNA: TGTGCCAGCAGCACAAGAGATGGGACACGAACCTACGAGCAGTACTTC
V: TRBV7-8
size: .
D: .
J: TRBJ2-7

CDR3: CASSLLAGNINYNEQFF
DNA: TGTGCCAGCAGCTTACTAGCGGGCAATATTAACTACAATGAGCAGTTCTTC
V: TRBV7-9
size: .
D: TRBD2
J: TRBJ2-1

CDR3: CASRDQGAINTGELFF
DNA: TGTGCCAGTAGGGATCAGGGGGCAATTAACACCGGGGAGCTGTTTTTT
V: TRBV7-3
size: .
D: TRBD1
J: TRBJ2-2

CDR3: CASSVDFGEKLFF
DNA: TGTGCCAGCAGCGTGGACTTCGGTGAAAAACTGTTTTTT
V: TRBV9
size: .
D: .
J: TRBJ1-4

CDR3: CASSPGVVWNQPQHF
DNA: TGTGCCAGTAGCCCGGGGGTCGTGTGGAATCAGCCCCAGCATTTT
V: TRBV19
size: .
D: .
J: TRBJ1-5

CDR3: CASSPTGDTDTQYF
DNA: TGTGCCAGCTCACCAACAGGGGACACAGATACGCAGTATTTT
V: TRBV18
size: .
D: TRBD1
J: TRBJ2-3

CDR3: CASSRDYLDSYEQYF
DNA: TGTGCCAGCTCGCGGGACTACCTGGACTCCTACGAGCAGTACTTC
V: TRBV18
size: .
D: TRBD2
J: TRBJ2-7

CDR3: CASSSRTGPYEQYF
DNA: TGTGCCAGCAGTTCCAGGACAGGGCCCTACGAGCAGTACTTC
V: TRBV6-1
size: .
D: TRBD1
J: TRBJ2-7

CDR3: CASSEWGELAYEQYF
DNA: TGTGCCAGCAGTGAATGGGGAGAGCTGGCCTACGAGCAGTACTTC
V: TRBV25-1
size: .
D: .
J: TRBJ2-7

CDR3: CASSLATSMGENTEAFF
DNA: TGTGCCAGCAGCTTAGCCACTTCCATGGGAGAAAACACTGAAGCTTTCTTT
V: TRBV11-3
size: once
D: .
J: TRBJ1-1

CDR3: CASSLTGPARGYGYTF
DNA: TGTGCCAGCAGCCTGACCGGTCCTGCTAGGGGTTATGGCTACACCTTC
V: TRBV3-1/TRBV3-2
size: .
D: .
J: TRBJ1-2

CDR3: CSARQGPIDGYTF
DNA: TGCAGCGCACGACAGGGACCGATCGATGGCTACACCTTC
V: TRBV29-1
size: .
D: TRBD1
J: TRBJ1-2

CDR3: CASSLDGTGLPKNIQYF
DNA: TGTGCCAGCAGCTTAGATGGGACAGGGCTACCCAAAAACATTCAGTACTTC
V: TRBV7-8
size: .
D: TRBD1
J: TRBJ2-4

CDR3: CASSPGQGMGQPQHF
DNA: TGTGCCAGCAGCCCAGGACAGGGAATGGGTCAGCCCCAGCATTTT
V: TRBV7-2
size: .
D: TRBD1
J: TRBJ1-5

CDR3: CASSGQGWGEQYF
DNA: TGTGCCAGCAGCGGACAGGGGTGGGGCGAGCAGTACTTC
V: TRBV3-1/TRBV3-2
size: .
D: TRBD1
J: TRBJ2-7

CDR3: CASSFLEGGTVEKLFF
DNA: TGTGCCAGCAGTTTTCTCGAAGGAGGTACTGTGGAAAAACTGTTTTTT
V: TRBV28
size: .
D: .
J: TRBJ1-4

CDR3: CASTLISGNTIYF
DNA: TGTGCCAGCACCCTAATCTCTGGAAACACCATATATTTT
V: TRBV12-3/TRBV12-4
size: .
D: .
J: TRBJ1-3

CDR3: CASSLTSGGAGEQFF
DNA: TGTGCCAGCAGCTTAACTAGCGGGGGGGCGGGTGAGCAGTTCTTC
V: TRBV7-2
size: .
D: TRBD2
J: TRBJ2-1

CDR3: CASSLRSHYNSPLHF
DNA: TGTGCCAGCAGTTTACGGAGTCACTATAATTCACCCCTCCACTTT
V: TRBV28
size: .
D: .
J: TRBJ1-6

CDR3: CASSPTGYGLYGYTF
DNA: TGTGCCAGCAGCCCTACAGGGTACGGACTCTATGGCTACACCTTC
V: TRBV7-2
size: .
D: .
J: TRBJ1-2

CDR3: CAISEQTGVETQYF
DNA: TGTGCCATCAGTGAACAGACAGGGGTGGAGACCCAGTACTTC
V: TRBV10-3
size: .
D: TRBD1
J: TRBJ2-5

CDR3: CASSSSGTPSSGNTIYF
DNA: TGTGCCAGCAGCTCTAGCGGAACACCGAGCTCTGGAAACACCATATATTTT
V: TRBV7-2
size: .
D: .
J: TRBJ1-3

CDR3: CASTESLYYGYTF
DNA: TGTGCCAGCACAGAATCTCTCTACTATGGCTACACCTTC
V: TRBV2
size: .
D: .
J: TRBJ1-2

CDR3: CATAPTDIEPQHF
DNA: TGTGCCACCGCCCCCACGGACATCGAGCCCCAGCATTTT
V: TRBV10-3
size: .
D: .
J: TRBJ1-5